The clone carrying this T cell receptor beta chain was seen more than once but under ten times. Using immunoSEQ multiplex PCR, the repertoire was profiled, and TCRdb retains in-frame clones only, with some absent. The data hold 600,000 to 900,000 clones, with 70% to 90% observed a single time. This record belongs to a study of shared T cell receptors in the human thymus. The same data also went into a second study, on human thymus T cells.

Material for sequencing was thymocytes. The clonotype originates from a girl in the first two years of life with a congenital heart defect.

For the CDR3, the DNA is TGTGCCAGCAGCATACTGGACAGCCTTTCTTTTTATGGCTACACCTTC. Amino acid sequence: CASSILDSLSFYGYTF. The V gene is TRBV5-5, the J gene TRBJ1-2, with D possibly TRBD1 on 6 matching bases. This CDR3 is 16 amino acids long. In germline, CDR1 is SGHKS, CDR2 YYEKEE (reference sequence). Trimming cost V 4 bases and J 5 bases, with 21 bases left between them. Complete variable domain (other parts from reference TRBV5-5 and TRBJ1-2): DAGVTQSPTHLIKTRGQQVTLRCSPISGHKSVSWYQQVLGQGPQFIFQYYEKEERGRGNFPDRFSARQFPNYSSELNVNALLLGDSALYLCASSILDSLSFYGYTFGSGTRLTVV.